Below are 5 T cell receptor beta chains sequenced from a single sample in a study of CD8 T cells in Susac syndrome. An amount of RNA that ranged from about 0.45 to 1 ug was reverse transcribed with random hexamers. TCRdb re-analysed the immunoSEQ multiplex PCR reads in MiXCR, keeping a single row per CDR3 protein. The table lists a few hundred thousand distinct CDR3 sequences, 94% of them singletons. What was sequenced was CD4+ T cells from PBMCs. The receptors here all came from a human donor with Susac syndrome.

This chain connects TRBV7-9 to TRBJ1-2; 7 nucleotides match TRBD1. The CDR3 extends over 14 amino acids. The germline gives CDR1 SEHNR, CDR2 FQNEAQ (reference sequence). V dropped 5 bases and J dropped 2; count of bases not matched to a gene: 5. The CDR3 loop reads CASSHPGQNYGYTF. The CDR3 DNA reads TGTGCCAGCAGCCATCCGGGACAGAACTATGGCTACACCTTC.

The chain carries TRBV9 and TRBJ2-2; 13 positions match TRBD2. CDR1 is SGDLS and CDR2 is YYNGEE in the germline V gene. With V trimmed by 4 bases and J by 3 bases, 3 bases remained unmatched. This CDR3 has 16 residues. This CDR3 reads CASSFGTSGDTGELFF. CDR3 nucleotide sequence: TGTGCCAGCAGCTTCGGGACTAGCGGGGACACCGGGGAGCTGTTTTTT.

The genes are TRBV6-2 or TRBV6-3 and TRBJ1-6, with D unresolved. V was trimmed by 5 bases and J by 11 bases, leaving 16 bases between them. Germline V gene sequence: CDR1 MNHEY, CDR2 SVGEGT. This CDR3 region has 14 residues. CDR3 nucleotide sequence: TGTGCCAGCAGTCGGGCAATCCAGGAGACACCCCTCCACTTT. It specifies CASSRAIQETPLHF.

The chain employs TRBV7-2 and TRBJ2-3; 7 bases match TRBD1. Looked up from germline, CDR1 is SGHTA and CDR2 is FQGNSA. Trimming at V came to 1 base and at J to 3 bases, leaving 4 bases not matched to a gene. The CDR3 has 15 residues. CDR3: CASSLVGGFTDTQYF. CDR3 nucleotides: TGTGCCAGCAGCTTAGTAGGGGGCTTTACAGATACGCAGTATTTT.

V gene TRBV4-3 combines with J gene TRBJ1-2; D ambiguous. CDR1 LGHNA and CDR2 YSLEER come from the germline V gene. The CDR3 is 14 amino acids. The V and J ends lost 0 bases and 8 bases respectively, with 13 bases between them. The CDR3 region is CASSQDFRTGGYTF. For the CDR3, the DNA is TGCGCCAGCAGCCAAGATTTCCGCACGGGGGGCTACACCTTC.